These 30 T cell receptor beta chains were all obtained from the same sample, sequenced in a study of T cells in Graves' hyperthyroidism and ophthalmopathy. Researchers amplified the TCR beta CDR3 regions from RNA transcripts. When the TCR CDR3 underwent first-round RT-PCR, the HTBI primer set was used. One entry per CDR3 protein, called by TCRdb with MiXCR from the multiplex PCR reads. Here the sample spans a few hundred thousand distinct CDR3 sequences, approximately 14% being singletons. Input material: blood. The receptors stem from a woman under 40 with Graves' hyperthyroidism.

The sample holds a few counts of this clonotype. The genes are TRBV3-1 and TRBJ1-4, with 8 bases fitting TRBD1. With V trimmed by 6 bases and J by 4 bases, 16 bases remained unmatched. Germline CDR1 reads LGHDT; CDR2 reads YNNKEL (reference sequence). This CDR3 spans 18 amino acids. The CDR3 loop reads CASSPWTGPPNNNEKLFF. The CDR3 DNA reads as TGTGCCAGCAGTCCGTGGACAGGGCCTCCTAATAATAATGAAAAACTGTTTTTT.

This clonotype was observed at least ten times. The chain couples TRBV12-3 or TRBV12-4 to TRBJ2-7; D unresolved. V lost 6 bases to trimming and J lost 7 bases, with 19 bases between them. There are 14 residues in the CDR3. This CDR3 is CASSPAGGAREQYF. CDR3 coding DNA: TGTGCCAGCAGCCCCGCCGGTGGAGCGCGTGAGCAGTACTTC.

The chain uses TRBV27 and TRBJ2-7, with D possibly TRBD2 on 5 matching bases. Germline-derived CDR1 and CDR2 are MNHEY and SMNVEV (reference sequence). V dropped 2 bases and J dropped 4 bases, with 15 bases sitting between them. The CDR3 sequence is 15 residues long. CDR3 sequence (DNA): TGTGCCAGCAGTTTAACTGGTCAATCGGGGTACGAGCAGTACTTC. Its translation is CASSLTGQSGYEQYF.

There are a few counts of this clonotype. This chain uses TRBV6-2 or TRBV6-3 with TRBJ1-1; possibly TRBD1 for D (6 bases). In germline, CDR1 is MNHEY, CDR2 SVGEGT. Deletions cut 9 bases from V and 0 bases from J, with 11 bases between. This CDR3 spans 13 amino acids. This chain's CDR3 is CARGGRMNTEAFF. The CDR3 coding sequence is TGTGCCAGGGGGGGGCGGATGAACACTGAAGCTTTCTTT.

This clonotype was seen many times. The V call is TRBV18, the J call TRBJ1-2, with D hard to call. The CDR3 length is 14 residues. CDR1 KGHSH and CDR2 LQKENI come from the germline V gene. Trimming took 3 bases from V and 4 from J, leaving 12 bases between them. The CDR3 protein is CASSPNSDPYGYTF. For the CDR3, the DNA is TGTGCCAGCTCACCTAACTCAGATCCCTATGGCTACACCTTC.

This chain uses TRBV2 with TRBJ2-1; D remains unclear. Trimming left V 4 bases short and J 14 bases short, with 3 bases between. CDR3 length: 8 residues. Germline values: CDR1 SNHLY, CDR2 FYNNEI. CDR3 sequence (DNA): TGTGCCAGCAGTGTAGAGTTCTTC. It codes for CASSVEFF.

The rearrangement uses TRBV2 and TRBJ2-7; no clear D. This CDR3 spans 12 amino acids. V was shortened by 5 bases and J by 7 bases, with 12 bases between the two germline ends. Germline loops: CDR1 SNHLY, CDR2 FYNNEI. CDR3 protein: CASSSQPGEQYF. As DNA, the CDR3 is TGTGCCAGCAGTTCCCAGCCCGGGGAGCAGTACTTC.

The chain uses TRBV9 and TRBJ2-7, with D unclear. The CDR3 is 14 residues long. Germline loops: CDR1 SGDLS, CDR2 YYNGEE. The V and J ends lost 3 bases and 2 bases respectively, with 12 bases between them. CDR3 coding DNA: TGTGCCAGCAGCGGGTCAGGAGCCCCCTACGAGCAGTACTTC. It translates to CASSGSGAPYEQYF.

Details on this clonotype: A much larger clone lies one base from this, so it may be a read error. The rearrangement joins TRBV7-2 to TRBJ2-3; no clear D gene. Trimming removed 6 bases at V and 4 bases at J, with 11 bases between. The CDR3 has 13 amino acids. The V gene's germline CDR1 is SGHTA and CDR2 FQGNSA. In DNA, the CDR3 is TGTGCCAGCAGTTGGGTGCCCTCAGATACGCAGTATTTT. Its protein is CASSWVPSDTQYF.

This clonotype was detected many times. The V call is TRBV20-1, the J call TRBJ2-1, with 9 bases matching TRBD1. CDR1 is DFQATT and CDR2 is SNEGSKA in the germline V gene (reference sequence). This CDR3 contains 15 residues. Trimming cost V 1 base and J 9 bases; bases outside gene matches: 10. This chain's CDR3 is CSARVPGQGRREQFF. The CDR3 bases are TGCAGTGCTAGAGTCCCAGGACAGGGGCGCCGTGAGCAGTTCTTC.

The V and J genes are TRBV9 and TRBJ2-2; D remains ambiguous. V was shortened by 0 bases and J by 4 bases, with 10 bases between the two germline ends. CDR1 is SGDLS, CDR2 YYNGEE, per germline. This CDR3 contains 15 residues. The CDR3 region is CASSVAPTATGELFF. CDR3 sequence (DNA): TGTGCCAGCAGCGTAGCTCCCACTGCCACCGGGGAGCTGTTTTTT.

This clonotype was counted at least ten times. This chain joins TRBV7-2 and TRBJ1-5; 7 bases fit TRBD1. Losses at the gene ends were 5 bases for V and 0 bases for J; bases not matched to a gene: 13. Germline V lookup: CDR1 SGHTA, CDR2 FQGNSA. This CDR3 region has 18 residues. In nucleotides, the CDR3 is TGTGCCAGCAGCGCAGGGACAGTGGTACCCGATAGCAATCAGCCCCAGCATTTT. Translating it yields CASSAGTVVPDSNQPQHF. Looking up the rest from reference TRBV7-2 and TRBJ1-5 gives the full variable domain: GAGVSQSPSNKVTEKGKDVELRCDPISGHTALYWYRQSLGQGLEFLIYFQGNSAPDKSGLPSDRFSAERTGGSVSTLTIQRTQQEDSAVYLCASSAGTVVPDSNQPQHFGDGTRLSIL.

This chain joins TRBV7-8 and TRBJ2-7; D is unclear. The germline V and J ends were trimmed by 0 bases and 0 bases, with 9 bases remaining between them. CDR3 length: 15 residues. Looked up from germline, CDR1 is SGHVS and CDR2 is FQNEAQ. CDR3 sequence: CASSLAGQFSYEQYF. In DNA form, the CDR3 reads TGTGCCAGCAGCTTAGCAGGGCAATTCTCCTACGAGCAGTACTTC.

CDR3 in amino acids: CASSATLSATDTQYF. The DNA for the CDR3 is TGTGCCAGCAGCGCGACCCTTTCAGCCACAGATACGCAGTATTTT. The chain joins TRBV9 to TRBJ2-3; D gene ambiguous. Trimming removed 3 bases from V and 2 bases from J, with 13 bases in between. Per the germline V gene, CDR1 is SGDLS and CDR2 is YYNGEE. This CDR3 has 15 residues.

This clonotype was seen repeatedly, ten times or more. This chain joins TRBV10-1 and TRBJ2-2; D is uncertain. Germline CDR1 reads WNHNN; CDR2 reads SYGVQD (reference sequence). V lost 4 bases and J lost 2, with 8 bases in between. This CDR3 has 14 residues. In DNA, the CDR3 is TGCGCCAGCAGTGCCGACCTTAACACCGGGGAGCTGTTTTTT. Encoded protein: CASSADLNTGELFF.

This clonotype was found many times. V gene TRBV2 combines with J gene TRBJ1-3; D gene uncertain. CDR1 and CDR2 (germline): SNHLY, FYNNEI. The V end lost 3 bases, the J end lost 0 bases, and 6 bases lay between the germline ends. CDR3 length: 14 amino acids. This chain's CDR3 is CASSELSSGNTIYF. CDR3 bases: TGTGCCAGCAGTGAGTTGAGCTCTGGAAACACCATATATTTT.

The table lists this clonotype with many counts. CDR3 amino acids: CASSYGGTDYSYEQYF. CDR3 DNA: TGTGCCAGCAGTTACGGAGGGACAGATTACTCCTACGAGCAGTACTTC. The J gene is TRBJ2-7, the V gene TRBV6-2 or TRBV6-3; perhaps TRBD1 as D (7 bases). V gave up 2 bases and J gave up 0 bases, with 14 bases separating them. CDR1 MNHEY and CDR2 SVGEGT come from the germline V gene. The CDR3 extends over 16 amino acids.

On this clonotype: A single base separates this from a much larger clone, so it may be a read error. The chain employs TRBV2 and TRBJ2-3; 10 nucleotides align to TRBD1. There are 14 residues in the CDR3. Germline CDR1 and CDR2: SNHLY and FYNNEI. The CDR3 region is CAPQGDRGGDAQYF. CDR3 coding DNA: TGTGCCCCGCAGGGGGACAGGGGTGGAGATGCGCAGTATTTT.

This clonotype was found many times. V usage is TRBV18 and J usage is TRBJ2-7, with D possibly being TRBD2 (6 bases). Trimming removed 5 bases at V and 2 bases at J, with 19 bases between. The CDR3 contains 16 residues. The germline gives CDR1 KGHSH, CDR2 LQKENI. The CDR3 loop is CASSAGGAPGAYEQYF. The CDR3 bases are TGTGCCAGCTCAGCAGGCGGGGCACCGGGGGCCTACGAGCAGTACTTC.

This clonotype showed up many times. This chain links TRBV5-1 with TRBJ2-7; possible D gene TRBD1, 5 bases. This CDR3 region has 14 residues. From germline, CDR1 is SGHRS and CDR2 YFSETQ. V lost 0 bases, J lost 6 bases, and 13 bases lay in between. CDR3 nucleotides: TGCGCCAGCAGCTTGGAGGCAGGGTGGAGCGAGCAGTACTTC. It encodes CASSLEAGWSEQYF.

This clonotype has just a few counts. The V and J genes are TRBV7-8 and TRBJ2-5; 9 nucleotides match TRBD2. With V trimmed by 5 bases and J by 5 bases, 12 bases remained unmatched. Germline CDR1 reads SGHVS; CDR2 reads FQNEAQ. This CDR3 comprises 16 residues. The CDR3 loop is CASSPTRSGRRETQYF. CDR3 coding DNA: TGTGCCAGCAGCCCAACAAGGAGCGGGAGGCGGGAGACCCAGTACTTC.

This clonotype was detected only a few times. The chain joins TRBV5-1 to TRBJ2-5; 14 bases are shared with TRBD2. Germline V gene lookup returns CDR1 SGHRS and CDR2 YFSETQ. The CDR3 runs 17 residues. Losses at the gene ends were 4 bases for V and 4 bases for J; bases not matched to a gene: 9. In DNA form, the CDR3 reads TGCGCCAGCAGCCCAGGACTAGCGGGAGGTCCTGGAGAGACCCAGTACTTC. Protein sequence: CASSPGLAGGPGETQYF.

This clonotype was found many times. V gene TRBV28 combines with J gene TRBJ2-6; 7 bases align to TRBD1. The V segment lost 5 bases and the J segment 4 bases; nucleotides outside the gene matches: 8. The germline CDR1 and CDR2 sequences are MDHEN and SYDVKM. This CDR3 comprises 16 residues. The CDR3 protein is CASSLTGARGANVLTF. DNA of the CDR3: TGTGCCAGCAGTCTAACAGGGGCACGAGGGGCCAACGTCCTGACTTTC.

This sequence joins TRBV7-9 and TRBJ2-1; a possible D gene is TRBD1 (6 bases). There are 15 residues in the CDR3. Trimming removed 5 bases at V and 6 bases at J, with 17 bases between. The germline CDR1 and CDR2 sequences are SEHNR and FQNEAQ (reference sequence). CDR3 sequence (DNA): TGTGCCAGCAGCCCACCATCAACAGGGACCAATGAGCAGTTCTTC. It codes for CASSPPSTGTNEQFF.

The chain links TRBV20-1 to TRBJ2-1; TRBD2 is a possible D gene (6 bases). This CDR3 comprises 17 residues. Germline V gives CDR1 DFQATT, CDR2 SNEGSKA (reference sequence). V lost 3 bases, J lost 8 bases, and 26 bases lay in between. This chain's CDR3 is CSASWERLANINDEQFF. For the CDR3, the DNA is TGCAGTGCTAGTTGGGAAAGGCTAGCGAATATTAACGATGAGCAGTTCTTC.

This clonotype has at least ten counts. This rearrangement joins TRBV2 to TRBJ1-5; 9 nucleotides agree with TRBD1. With 7 bases clipped from V and 2 bases from J, the junction kept 3 bases outside the gene matches. This CDR3 spans 14 amino acids. Germline V gene sequence: CDR1 SNHLY, CDR2 FYNNEI. CDR3 in amino acids: CASKQGAGNQPQHF. The CDR3 coding sequence is TGTGCCAGCAAACAGGGGGCGGGCAATCAGCCCCAGCATTTT.

This clonotype was counted many times. J is TRBJ2-7 and V is TRBV11-3; 8 nucleotides agree with TRBD2. The germline V gene has CDR1 SGHNT and CDR2 YENEEA. The CDR3 totals 14 residues. The V gene end was trimmed by 3 bases and the J gene end by 3 bases; junction bases not matched to a gene: 4. The CDR3 protein is CASSLSSGNYEQYF. Here the CDR3 DNA reads TGTGCCAGCAGCTTGAGTAGCGGGAACTACGAGCAGTACTTC.

The genes are TRBV7-9 and TRBJ2-7, with a tentative D call TRBD2 (5 bases). CDR1 and CDR2 from the germline V gene are SEHNR and FQNEAQ (reference sequence). Trimming cost V 4 bases and J 13 bases, with 20 bases left between them. The CDR3 runs 13 residues. The CDR3 DNA sequence: TGTGCCAGCAGCTCTGCTGGGGTCTCGGAGGAATACTTC. Its protein product is CASSSAGVSEEYF.

This clonotype has a count of ten or more. The V and J genes are TRBV12-3 or TRBV12-4 and TRBJ2-7, with 14 bases aligning to TRBD2. The CDR3 contains 16 residues. The V gene end was trimmed by 5 bases and the J gene end by 6 bases; junction bases not matched to a gene: 9. This CDR3 reads CASSGGTSGSGREQYF. The CDR3 DNA reads as TGTGCCAGCAGTGGGGGGACTAGCGGGAGTGGGCGCGAGCAGTACTTC.

This clonotype was observed a handful of times. The chain employs TRBV11-1 and TRBJ2-5; D gene ambiguous. Germline lookup yields CDR1 SGHAT and CDR2 FQDESV (reference sequence). Trimming took off 1 base at V and 1 base at J, with 7 bases between the two ends. This CDR3 region has 14 residues. CDR3 nucleotides: TGTGCCAGCAGCTTAGGACGGTTCCAAGAGACCCAGTACTTC. Translating gives CASSLGRFQETQYF. Based on the CDR3 plus reference TRBV11-1 and TRBJ2-5, the full variable domain is EAEVAQSPRYKITEKSQAVAFWCDPISGHATLYWYRQILGQGPELLVQFQDESVVDDSQLPKDRFSAERLKGVDSTLKIQPAELGDSAMYLCASSLGRFQETQYFGPGTRLLVL.